Listed below are T cell receptor beta chains from one sample, sequenced in a study of T-cell memory formation after mild COVID-19. TCRdb re-analysed the 5' RACE reads in MiXCR, keeping a single row per CDR3 protein. The repertoire holds about 210,000 distinct CDR3 sequences, under 12% seen once, with approximately 2.8% in the top ten. The sample consisted of PBMCs or a T cell subset sorted from them (not recorded which). Receptor source: a man younger than 35 who had mild COVID-19 (a few samples of this study predate the infection). Cell type and time point are not known. The CDR3 runs from the conserved cysteine through the conserved F or W. The D gene is left open where the match is weak. Part of the rows lack a size; the others show once, few, many or a class for expanded clones.

v_gene,len,j_gene,abundance,d_gene,CDR3aa,CDR3nt
TRBV5-1,14,TRBJ1-2,.,.,CASSLEEGLLGYTF,TGCGCCAGCAGCTTGGAGGAGGGTTTACTGGGCTACACCTTC
TRBV7-9,14,TRBJ1-1,few,.,CASSLSGGGTEAFF,TGTGCCAGCAGCTTATCTGGGGGTGGCACTGAAGCTTTCTTT
TRBV10-1,16,TRBJ2-6,few,.,CASSESGAAGANVLTF,TGCGCCAGCAGTGAGTCGGGGGCGGCTGGGGCCAACGTCCTGACTTTC
TRBV4-3,18,TRBJ2-1,few,TRBD2,CASSQRTSGGSSYNEQFF,TGCGCCAGCAGCCAGAGGACCAGCGGGGGTAGCTCCTACAATGAGCAGTTCTTC
TRBV28,11,TRBJ2-5,.,.,CASSKRETQYF,TGTGCCAGCAGTAAGCGGGAGACCCAGTACTTC
TRBV7-2,13,TRBJ2-1,many,.,CASSLSAYNEQFF,TGTGCCAGCAGCTTATCGGCCTACAATGAGCAGTTCTTC
TRBV7-2,15,TRBJ1-2,.,.,CASSPEGTTNYGYTF,TGTGCCAGCAGCCCAGAAGGGACTACTAACTATGGCTACACCTTC
TRBV7-6,16,TRBJ2-2,.,.,CASSVRQAKNTGELFF,TGTGCCAGCAGCGTCCGACAGGCCAAGAACACCGGGGAGCTGTTTTTT
TRBV5-1,15,TRBJ2-6,.,TRBD1,CASSGDSAGANVLTF,TGCGCCAGCAGCGGGGACAGCGCTGGGGCCAACGTCCTGACTTTC
TRBV18,15,TRBJ1-5,few,.,CASSPATGGHQPQHF,TGTGCCAGCTCACCAGCTACCGGGGGCCACCAGCCCCAGCATTTT
TRBV28,14,TRBJ1-6,.,.,CASSLRSYNSPLHF,TGTGCCAGCAGTTTACGGTCTTATAATTCACCCCTCCACTTT
TRBV7-2,14,TRBJ1-5,few,.,CASSFGIQVQPQHF,TGTGCCAGCAGCTTCGGAATCCAAGTTCAGCCCCAGCATTTT
TRBV10-3,16,TRBJ1-2,few,TRBD1,CATRQTGGLKDYGYTF,TGTGCCACACGACAGACAGGGGGGTTAAAGGACTATGGCTACACCTTC
TRBV10-3,12,TRBJ1-1,few,.,CAIRTQGAEAFF,TGTGCCATCAGGACTCAGGGTGCTGAAGCTTTCTTT
TRBV3-1,14,TRBJ2-2,.,.,CASSQARAAGELFF,TGTGCCAGCAGCCAAGCTAGAGCAGCCGGGGAGCTGTTTTTT
TRBV6-2/TRBV6-3,14,TRBJ1-5,few,.,CASSYSRMGQPQHF,TGTGCCAGCAGTTACTCCCGGATGGGTCAGCCCCAGCATTTT
TRBV7-2,14,TRBJ1-5,.,.,CASSTHPGGQPQHF,TGTGCCAGCAGCACCCACCCGGGAGGTCAGCCCCAGCATTTT
TRBV5-5,12,TRBJ2-7,.,.,CASSFVGREQYF,TGTGCCAGCAGCTTCGTGGGCCGCGAGCAGTACTTC
TRBV9,18,TRBJ1-2,few,TRBD1,CASAPDRDSATSVYGYTF,TGTGCCAGCGCGCCGGACCGGGACAGCGCCACAAGTGTCTATGGCTACACCTTC
TRBV5-1,15,TRBJ1-4,.,.,CASSLGDSDNEKLYF,TGCGCCAGCAGCTTGGGCGACAGCGATAATGAAAAACTGTATTTT
TRBV12-3/TRBV12-4,13,TRBJ1-1,.,.,CASSYSWGAEAFF,TGTGCCAGCAGTTATAGCTGGGGGGCTGAAGCTTTCTTT
TRBV7-6,16,TRBJ1-2,few,.,CASSLGTGRRPIGYTF,TGTGCCAGCAGCTTAGGTACGGGCCGAAGGCCTATCGGCTACACCTTC
TRBV5-4,15,TRBJ1-5,few,.,CASSLGDRPNQPQHF,TGTGCCAGCAGCTTGGGGGACCGACCTAATCAGCCCCAGCATTTT
TRBV20-1,14,TRBJ1-6,few,TRBD1,CSAREGQGNSPLHF,TGCAGTGCTAGAGAGGGACAGGGGAATTCACCCCTCCACTTT
TRBV7-2,14,TRBJ2-4,.,.,CASRNAGTVDIQYF,TGTGCCAGCAGGAACGCGGGGACCGTCGACATTCAGTACTTC
TRBV7-3,15,TRBJ2-1,few,TRBD2,CASSLAGASYNEQFF,TGTGCCAGCAGCTTGGCGGGAGCTTCCTACAATGAGCAGTTCTTC
TRBV29-1,12,TRBJ2-3,few,TRBD2,CSAKRGGDTQYF,TGCAGCGCAAAGCGGGGGGGAGATACGCAGTATTTT
TRBV7-9,11,TRBJ2-5,many,.,CASSISQTQYF,TGTGCCAGCAGCATCTCACAGACCCAGTACTTC
TRBV20-1,15,TRBJ1-2,few,.,CSARRGRSVNYGYTF,TGCAGTGCTAGAAGAGGCCGGAGCGTTAACTATGGCTACACCTTC
TRBV6-5,13,TRBJ1-1,.,.,CASSYSWGTEAFF,TGTGCCAGCAGTTACTCTTGGGGCACTGAAGCTTTCTTT
TRBV30,14,TRBJ2-7,.,TRBD1,CACDTGANSYEQYF,TGTGCCTGCGACACAGGGGCTAACTCCTACGAGCAGTACTTC
TRBV12-3/TRBV12-4,14,TRBJ2-5,.,.,CASSWDPFQETQYF,TGTGCCAGCAGCTGGGACCCCTTCCAAGAGACCCAGTACTTC